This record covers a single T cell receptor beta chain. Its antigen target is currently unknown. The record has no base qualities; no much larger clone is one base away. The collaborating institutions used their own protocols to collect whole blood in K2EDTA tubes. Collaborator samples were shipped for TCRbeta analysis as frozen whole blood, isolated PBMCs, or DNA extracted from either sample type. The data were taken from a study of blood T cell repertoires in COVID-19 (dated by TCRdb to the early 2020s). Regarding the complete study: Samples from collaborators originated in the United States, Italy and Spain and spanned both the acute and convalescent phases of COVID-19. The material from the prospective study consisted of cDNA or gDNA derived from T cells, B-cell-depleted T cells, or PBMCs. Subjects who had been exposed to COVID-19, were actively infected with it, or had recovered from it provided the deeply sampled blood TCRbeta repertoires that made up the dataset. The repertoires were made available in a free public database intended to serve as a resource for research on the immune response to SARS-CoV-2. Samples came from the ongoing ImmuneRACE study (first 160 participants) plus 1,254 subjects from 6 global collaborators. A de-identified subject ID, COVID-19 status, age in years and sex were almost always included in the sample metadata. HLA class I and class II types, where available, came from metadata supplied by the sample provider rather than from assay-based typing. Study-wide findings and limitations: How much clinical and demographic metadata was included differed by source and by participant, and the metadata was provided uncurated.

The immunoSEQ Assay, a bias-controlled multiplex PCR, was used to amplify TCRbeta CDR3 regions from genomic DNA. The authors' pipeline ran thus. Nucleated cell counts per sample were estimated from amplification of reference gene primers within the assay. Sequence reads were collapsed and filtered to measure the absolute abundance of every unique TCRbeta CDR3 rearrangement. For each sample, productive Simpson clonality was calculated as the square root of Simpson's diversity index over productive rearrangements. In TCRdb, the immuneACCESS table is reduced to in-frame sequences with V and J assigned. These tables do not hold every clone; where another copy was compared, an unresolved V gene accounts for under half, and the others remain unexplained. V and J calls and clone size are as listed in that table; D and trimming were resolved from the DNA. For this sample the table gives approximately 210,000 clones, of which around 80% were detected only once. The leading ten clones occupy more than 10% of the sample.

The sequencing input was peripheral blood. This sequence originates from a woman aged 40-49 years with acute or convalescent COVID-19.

This receptor has the CDR3 CSDSRQGPYNEQFF. The DNA reads TGCAGCGACTCAAGACAGGGGCCCTACAATGAGCAGTTCTTC. The V and J segments used are TRBV29-1 and TRBJ2-1; 8 nucleotides in the junction match TRBD1. In the germline V gene, CDR1 corresponds to SQVTM and CDR2 to ANQGSEA. Clipping removes 7 bases from V and 2 bases from J, with 7 as the unmatched junction base count. The CDR3 spans 14 residues, from the cysteine through the phenylalanine. Solely the CDR3 DNA is kept, with 42 bases framed from the first base.